This T cell receptor beta chain originates from a study of metastatic and nonmetastatic thyroid tumors. At the level of the study: The authors compared repertoires across blood and tumor or nodule tissue from malignant and benign thyroid patients.

This CDR3 is 13 amino acids long. Germline V CDR1 and CDR2: SQVTM, ANQGSEA. Trimming cost V 7 bases and J 5 bases; bases outside gene matches: 10. Every patient was untreated before thyroid surgery. In the original processing: The study took CDR3 differences across clinicopathological groups and made a distant-metastasis classifier for papillary thyroid cancer from them. TCRdb reanalyzed the PCR reads via MiXCR. The V and J calls reflect TCRdb's pipeline rather than the authors' work. The data hold about 30,000 clones, with approximately 40% observed a single time. Sequencing was carried out using tumor tissue. The clonotype comes from a female donor with papillary thyroid cancer or a benign thyroid nodule (not recorded which). Some clones in this sample may be carry-over from other donors' samples. The chain employs TRBV29-1 and TRBJ2-7, with TRBD1 matching 8 bases. CDR3 coding DNA: TGCAGCGCCCCCTCGGACAGGGTGGACGAGCAGTACTTC. The encoded protein is CSAPSDRVDEQYF.